The 15 T cell receptor beta chains below all came from one sample that was sequenced in a study of T cell responses to AZD1222 COVID-19 vaccine. Some clones are missing from TCRdb's copy, which holds only in-frame ones; the method was immunoSEQ multiplex PCR. The top ten hold over 3% of the sample, which has over 120,000 clones, about 93% seen once. The sample here was peripheral blood, taken on day 0 of AZD1222 vaccination. These receptors all come from an adult in good health.

V and J are TRBV28 and TRBJ2-1; D is possibly TRBD2 (5 bases). Looked up from germline, CDR1 is MDHEN and CDR2 is SYDVKM. V shed 4 bases and J shed 8 bases, with 15 bases lying between them. The length of the CDR3 is 14 residues. In DNA, the CDR3 is TGTGCCAGCAGTTCCTTCCGAGGGAGAGATGAGCAGTTCTTC. Translating gives CASSSFRGRDEQFF.

The rearrangement links TRBV28 to TRBJ1-5; TRBD1 matches 9 bases. This CDR3 has 17 amino acids. Trimming cost V 6 bases and J 0 bases; bases outside gene matches: 9. CDR1 and CDR2 (germline): MDHEN, SYDVKM. This chain's CDR3 is CASRKGQGNRSNQPQHF. In DNA form, the CDR3 reads TGTGCCAGCAGGAAGGGACAGGGAAATCGTAGCAATCAGCCCCAGCATTTT. The complete variable domain, with remaining parts taken from reference TRBV28 and TRBJ1-5, reads DVKVTQSSRYLVKRTGEKVFLECVQDMDHENMFWYRQDPGLGLRLIYFSYDVKMKEKGDIPEGYSVSREKKERFSLILESASTNQTSMYLCASRKGQGNRSNQPQHFGDGTRLSIL.

V usage is TRBV29-1 and J usage is TRBJ2-1, with 8 bases aligning to TRBD1. CDR1 SQVTM and CDR2 ANQGSEA come from the germline V gene. Trimming at V came to 8 bases and at J to 3 bases, leaving 21 bases not matched to a gene. CDR3 length equals 18 residues. The CDR3 here is CSILAQRTGRGVYNEQFF. The CDR3 DNA reads TGCAGCATCTTAGCCCAGAGGACAGGGAGAGGGGTCTACAATGAGCAGTTCTTC.

This chain joins TRBV11-3 and TRBJ2-1, with D possibly matching TRBD2 (6 bases). Germline V gene lookup returns CDR1 SGHNT and CDR2 YENEEA. Trimming shortened V by 5 bases and J by 6 bases, and 20 bases separated the two germline ends. This CDR3 has 16 residues. Here the CDR3 DNA reads TGTGCCAGCAGCGGAATCCGGGACTCAGGCGGCAATGAGCAGTTCTTC. Its translation is CASSGIRDSGGNEQFF.

The CDR3 DNA is TGTGCCAGCAGTTTTATGGGGCAGGGGGCGATCACTGAAGCTTTCTTT. Translated, it gives CASSFMGQGAITEAFF. The V and J genes are TRBV28 and TRBJ1-1; 8 bases align to TRBD1. Unmatched junction bases numbered 10, after V lost 3 bases and J lost 4 bases. This CDR3 is built from 16 residues. Germline V lookup: CDR1 MDHEN, CDR2 SYDVKM.

The chain has TRBV7-9 and TRBJ1-2, with TRBD1 as a possible D gene (6 bases). The CDR3 has 13 residues. Germline-derived CDR1 and CDR2 are SEHNR and FQNEAQ (reference sequence). Trimming removed 0 bases from V and 7 bases from J, with 9 bases in between. CDR3 in DNA: TGTGCCAGCAGCTTAGCTCTACAGGGTGGCTACACCTTC. Protein: CASSLALQGGYTF.

The V and J genes are TRBV19 and TRBJ1-4; no reliable D call. V was cut by 5 bases and J by 7 bases, with 8 bases left in between. CDR1 and CDR2 (germline): LNHDA, SQIVND (reference sequence). This CDR3 region has 12 residues. The CDR3 protein is CASSPRVEKLFF. DNA for the CDR3: TGTGCCAGTAGTCCCCGAGTTGAAAAACTGTTTTTT. Based on the CDR3 plus reference TRBV19 and TRBJ1-4, the full variable domain is DGGITQSPKYLFRKEGQNVTLSCEQNLNHDAMYWYRQDPGQGLRLIYYSQIVNDFQKGDIAEGYSVSREKKESFPLTVTSAQKNPTAFYLCASSPRVEKLFFGSGTQLSVL.

The genes are TRBV27 and TRBJ2-7, with D perhaps being TRBD1 or TRBD2 (5 bases each). The V end lost 4 bases, the J end lost 6 bases, and 7 bases lay between the germline ends. Germline V gene data show CDR1 as MNHEY and CDR2 as SMNVEV (reference sequence). The CDR3 extends over 11 amino acids. In DNA form, the CDR3 reads TGTGCCAGCAGTTGGGGGAGCGAGCAGTACTTC. This encodes CASSWGSEQYF.

V usage is TRBV7-9 and J usage is TRBJ2-1; 7 nucleotides agree with TRBD1. Germline CDR1 SEHNR, CDR2 FQNEAQ (reference sequence). V lost 5 bases, J lost 8 bases, and 0 bases stayed unmatched. This CDR3 has 11 residues. This CDR3 is CASSGQDEQFF. The CDR3 coding sequence is TGTGCCAGCAGCGGACAGGATGAGCAGTTCTTC.

The chain recombines TRBV7-2 with TRBJ2-7, with D maybe TRBD2 (6 bases). The length of the CDR3 is 15 residues. Germline V gene lookup returns CDR1 SGHTA and CDR2 FQGNSA. The germline V and J ends were trimmed by 2 bases and 1 base, with 12 bases remaining between them. The CDR3 sequence is CASSLPQRASYEQYF. The CDR3 DNA reads TGTGCCAGCAGCTTACCTCAGCGGGCATCCTACGAGCAGTACTTC. The variable domain in full, completed from reference TRBV7-2 and TRBJ2-7, reads GAGVSQSPSNKVTEKGKDVELRCDPISGHTALYWYRQSLGQGLEFLIYFQGNSAPDKSGLPSDRFSAERTGGSVSTLTIQRTQQEDSAVYLCASSLPQRASYEQYFGPGTRLTVT.

V and J are TRBV7-9 and TRBJ1-2, with 7 positions matching TRBD1. Per germline, CDR1 SEHNR and CDR2 FQNEAQ (reference sequence). The CDR3 length is 12 residues. J gave up 10 bases and V 5 bases, and 7 bases lay outside the gene matches. The CDR3 nucleotides read TGTGCCAGCAGCCAGACAGGGTTTGACTACACCTTC. Residues: CASSQTGFDYTF.

The rearrangement links TRBV19 to TRBJ2-2, with D unclear. Germline-derived CDR1 and CDR2 are LNHDA and SQIVND (reference sequence). The germline V and J ends were trimmed by 5 bases and 6 bases, with 4 bases remaining between them. The CDR3 totals 11 residues. For the CDR3, the DNA is TGTGCCAGTAGTTTCCCCGGGGAGCTGTTTTTT. Its protein is CASSFPGELFF.

The count of this clone is one. V gene TRBV5-5 combines with J gene TRBJ1-2; D is possibly TRBD1 (6 bases). Deletions cut 4 bases from V and 1 base from J, with 17 bases between. Germline assignment: CDR1 SGHKS and CDR2 YYEKEE (reference sequence). The CDR3 totals 16 residues. The CDR3: CASSPVGAGDNYGYTF. CDR3 nucleotides: TGTGCCAGCAGCCCCGTAGGCGCAGGGGATAACTATGGCTACACCTTC.

This sequence joins TRBV2 and TRBJ1-1, with D maybe TRBD1 (5 bases). V was pared by 5 bases and J by 0 bases, with 19 bases between. The CDR3 length is 17 residues. The germline gives CDR1 SNHLY, CDR2 FYNNEI. CDR3 protein: CASSFIPGPTLNTEAFF. Here the CDR3 DNA reads TGTGCCAGCAGTTTTATACCGGGACCGACACTGAACACTGAAGCTTTCTTT.

The chain has TRBV30 and TRBJ2-4; TRBD1 is a possible D gene (6 bases). V gave up 2 bases and J gave up 5 bases, with 19 bases separating them. CDR1 and CDR2 from the germline V gene are GTSNPN and SVGIG (reference sequence). This CDR3 has 16 residues. CDR3 nucleotide sequence: TGTGCCTGGAGTTGGGGGCAAAGACGAGGCGAAAACATTCAGTACTTC. This gives the protein CAWSWGQRRGENIQYF.